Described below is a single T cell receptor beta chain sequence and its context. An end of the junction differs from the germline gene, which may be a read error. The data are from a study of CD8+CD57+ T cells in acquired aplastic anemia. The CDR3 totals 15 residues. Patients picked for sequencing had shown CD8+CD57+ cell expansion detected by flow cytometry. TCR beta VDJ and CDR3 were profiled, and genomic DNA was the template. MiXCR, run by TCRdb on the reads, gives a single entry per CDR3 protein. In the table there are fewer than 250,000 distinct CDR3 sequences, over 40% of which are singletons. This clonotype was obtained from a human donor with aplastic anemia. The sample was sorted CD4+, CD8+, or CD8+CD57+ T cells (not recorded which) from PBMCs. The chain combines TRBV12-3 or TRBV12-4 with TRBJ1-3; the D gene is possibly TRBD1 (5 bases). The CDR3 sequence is CASSPGRSSGNTIHF. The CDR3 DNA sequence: TGTGCCAGCAGTCCGGGACGGAGCTCTGGAAACACCATACATTTT.